The next 24 T cell receptor beta chains were all read from a single sample in a study of shared clonotypes between healthy human individuals. Clones were read by immunoSEQ multiplex PCR, and TCRdb kept only the in-frame ones, dropping some. This sample has 2 million to 2.5 million clones, with more than 90% found just once. The sequencing sample was made of naive CD4+ T cells sorted from blood. As for subset: CD45RA+ positively selected. These receptors all stem from a man in his late teens or twenties in good health.

The rearrangement links TRBV18 to TRBJ1-2; D is undetermined. The CDR3 is 13 residues long. Trimming cost V 2 bases and J 4 bases, with 8 bases left between them. Germline-derived CDR1 and CDR2 are KGHSH and LQKENI. CDR3 residues: CASSPSEGYGYTF. For the CDR3, the DNA is TGTGCCAGCTCACCATCGGAGGGCTATGGCTACACCTTC.

V is TRBV4-3 and J is TRBJ1-5; D is unresolved. The CDR3 is 15 residues long. Germline CDR1 is LGHNA and CDR2 is YSLEER. Deletions cut 2 bases from V and 2 bases from J, with 10 bases between. DNA of the CDR3: TGCGCCAGCAGCCAAATGCTTTCCGGCAATCAGCCCCAGCATTTT. It translates to CASSQMLSGNQPQHF.

V gene TRBV6-1 combines with J gene TRBJ1-6, with 7 bases fitting TRBD1. V was pared by 0 bases and J by 0 bases, with 2 bases of the junction left unmatched. The CDR3 runs 17 residues. Germline V gene data show CDR1 as MNHNS and CDR2 as SASEGT. The CDR3 reads CASSEATGSSYNSPLHF. CDR3 DNA sequence: TGTGCCAGCAGTGAAGCGACAGGGAGCTCCTATAATTCACCCCTCCACTTT.

The chain joins TRBV19 to TRBJ1-6; no firm D call. This CDR3 comprises 12 residues. Germline-derived CDR1 and CDR2 are LNHDA and SQIVND (reference sequence). CDR3 coding DNA: TGTGCAAGCGGCAGCACAAATTCACCCCTCCACTTT. Its protein is CASGSTNSPLHF.

The chain links TRBV6-1 to TRBJ1-5; no clear D. Between the trimmed V and J ends, which lost 2 bases and 6 bases, there was a span of 17 bases. The CDR3 has 16 amino acids. The germline V gene encodes CDR1 MNHNS and CDR2 SASEGT. The CDR3 nucleotides read TGTGCCAGCAGTGAATCGGTCACACGGGATCGTCAGCCCCAGCATTTT. Encoded protein: CASSESVTRDRQPQHF.

The V and J genes are TRBV6-1 and TRBJ1-4; D possibly corresponds to TRBD1 (6 bases). CDR1 is MNHNS, CDR2 SASEGT, per germline. The CDR3 is made up of 17 amino acids. V was trimmed by 4 bases and J by 0 bases, leaving 15 bases between them. The CDR3 loop reads CASSVRGGRATNEKLFF. The CDR3 DNA sequence: TGTGCCAGCAGTGTGAGAGGGGGGCGTGCAACTAATGAAAAACTGTTTTTT.

CDR3 sequence reads: CASSRSRDGAYNEQFF. CDR3 in DNA: TGCGCCAGCAGCCGAAGCCGGGACGGTGCCTACAATGAGCAGTTCTTC. The V gene is TRBV4-3, the J gene TRBJ2-1, with D perhaps matching TRBD1 or TRBD2 (5 bases each). The CDR3 runs to 16 residues. Looked up from germline, CDR1 is LGHNA and CDR2 is YSLEER. The ends were cut back, 4 bases at V and 2 bases at J, with 15 bases in the middle.

V gene TRBV30 combines with J gene TRBJ2-5; the D gene is possibly TRBD2 (5 bases). Trimming removed 1 base at V and 2 bases at J, with 14 bases between. This CDR3 has 15 amino acids. The germline V gene encodes CDR1 GTSNPN and CDR2 SVGIG (reference sequence). CDR3 loop: CAWSATRGLQETQYF. For the CDR3, the DNA is TGTGCCTGGAGTGCGACACGGGGTCTGCAAGAGACCCAGTACTTC.

About this clone: Other DNA sequences within the sample encode an identical CDR3. The chain couples TRBV25-1 to TRBJ1-6; no firm D call. The CDR3 extends over 12 amino acids. The V gene's germline CDR1 is MGHDK and CDR2 SYGVNS. V lost 2 bases, J lost 8 bases, and 4 bases lay in between. CDR3 amino acids: CASSEGYSPLHF. In DNA form, the CDR3 reads TGTGCCAGCAGTGAAGGCTATTCACCCCTCCACTTT.

V and J are TRBV28 and TRBJ2-7; tentative D call: TRBD2 (6 bases). This CDR3 has 13 residues. Germline V CDR1 and CDR2: MDHEN, SYDVKM. V dropped 7 bases and J dropped 4 bases, with 14 bases sitting between them. The CDR3 DNA reads TGTGCCAGCACCCGGAGGGAACGGTACGAGCAGTACTTC. As protein: CASTRRERYEQYF.

This clone was observed a single time. The chain links TRBV5-3 to TRBJ1-2; TRBD1 agrees at 9 bases. TRBV5-3 is flagged as an ORF with uncertain function. The CDR3 totals 14 residues. The V and J ends lost 3 bases and 7 bases, in that order; junction bases with no gene match: 7. The CDR3 nucleotides are TGTGCCAGAAGCTCCCGACAGGGGGTGGTTGGCTACACCTTC. This gives the protein CARSSRQGVVGYTF.

The genes are TRBV18 and TRBJ2-2; no clear D gene. The V and J ends lost 0 bases and 1 base respectively, with 6 bases between them. The V gene's germline CDR1 is KGHSH and CDR2 LQKENI. The CDR3 has 15 residues. CDR3 sequence: CASSPPLGNTGELFF. CDR3 DNA: TGTGCCAGCTCACCACCTCTGGGGAACACCGGGGAGCTGTTTTTT.

J is TRBJ1-2 and V is TRBV4-3; D is ambiguous. The CDR3 is 16 amino acids. The V gene lost 4 bases and the J gene lost 4 bases, with 19 bases spanning the gap. The germline CDR1 and CDR2 sequences are LGHNA and YSLEER. The CDR3 region is CASSREAGTSVYGYTF. The DNA for the CDR3 is TGCGCCAGCAGCCGAGAAGCGGGAACTTCGGTCTATGGCTACACCTTC.

This chain connects TRBV10-3 to TRBJ2-2, with TRBD1 matching 8 bases. V lost 4 bases to trimming and J lost 1 base; unmatched junction nucleotides: 5. Germline V CDR1 and CDR2: ENHRY, SYGVKD. The CDR3 consists of 16 residues. The CDR3 is CAISAGGQGNTGELFF. Here the CDR3 DNA reads TGTGCCATCAGTGCCGGCGGACAGGGGAACACCGGGGAGCTGTTTTTT.

This chain joins TRBV15 and TRBJ2-1; D perhaps matches TRBD2 (6 bases). V lost 1 base and J 5 bases, leaving 9 bases between the germline ends. The CDR3 contains 14 residues. The germline gives CDR1 LNHNV, CDR2 YYDKDF (reference sequence). The CDR3 sequence is CATSRVGTDNEQFF. In DNA, the CDR3 is TGTGCCACCAGCAGAGTGGGGACTGACAATGAGCAGTTCTTC.

V and J are TRBV30 and TRBJ1-5; 7 bases are shared with TRBD1. This CDR3 region has 13 residues. The J segment lost 0 bases and the V segment lost 7 bases, leaving 3 bases of the junction unmatched. Germline V lookup: CDR1 GTSNPN, CDR2 SVGIG (reference sequence). CDR3 amino acids: CASGQDSNQPQHF. As DNA, the CDR3 is TGTGCCTCCGGACAGGATAGCAATCAGCCCCAGCATTTT.

The rearrangement links TRBV6-1 to TRBJ1-5; D not resolved. Germline CDR1 MNHNS, CDR2 SASEGT. V was shortened by 2 bases and J by 4 bases, with 9 bases between the two germline ends. The CDR3 totals 14 residues. CDR3 bases: TGTGCCAGCAGTGAACGATGGAAGAATCAGCCCCAGCATTTT. It codes for CASSERWKNQPQHF.

J is TRBJ2-2 and V is TRBV5-1; D perhaps matches TRBD1 (5 bases). The CDR3 covers 15 residues. CDR1 and CDR2 from the germline V gene are SGHRS and YFSETQ. Trimming stripped 4 bases from V and 1 base from J, with 11 bases between. The chain's CDR3 is CASSKQDGNTGELFF. The DNA for the CDR3 is TGCGCCAGCAGCAAACAGGACGGGAACACCGGGGAGCTGTTTTTT.

The V call is TRBV19, the J call TRBJ2-7; 9 bases match TRBD1. The CDR3 has 16 residues. The germline CDR1 and CDR2 sequences are LNHDA and SQIVND (reference sequence). J was trimmed by 0 bases and V by 3 bases; bases with no gene match: 6. CDR3 in amino acids: CASSILGTGYSYEQYF. The CDR3 DNA sequence: TGTGCCAGTAGTATCCTCGGGACAGGGTACTCCTACGAGCAGTACTTC.

V usage is TRBV7-9 and J usage is TRBJ2-5; 10 positions agree with TRBD1. V gave up 5 bases and J gave up 1 base; unmatched junction bases: 4. Germline CDR1 SEHNR, CDR2 FQNEAQ (reference sequence). The CDR3 has 15 amino acids. CDR3 sequence reads: CASSPDRGTQETQYF. DNA of the CDR3: TGTGCCAGCAGCCCGGACAGGGGGACCCAAGAGACCCAGTACTTC.

The genes are TRBV6-6 and TRBJ1-2; 7 positions match TRBD1. The V gene end was trimmed by 5 bases and the J gene end by 8 bases; junction bases not matched to a gene: 14. Germline values: CDR1 MNHNY, CDR2 SVGAGI (reference sequence). This CDR3 is built from 15 residues. The chain's CDR3 is CASSPDPDRAGGYTF. CDR3 bases: TGTGCCAGCAGTCCTGATCCTGACAGGGCTGGCGGCTACACCTTC.

The rearrangement links TRBV5-1 to TRBJ2-7, with D uncertain. CDR3 length: 9 residues. Germline CDR1 SGHRS, CDR2 YFSETQ. The V end lost 4 bases, the J end lost 10 bases, and 6 bases lay between the germline ends. DNA for the CDR3: TGCGCCAGCAGCCGCCTCCAGTACTTC. This encodes CASSRLQYF.

A remark on this clone: This specimen includes other DNA sequences encoding the same CDR3. The CDR3 is CAWSVGLLSSGNTIYF. The CDR3 nucleotides are TGTGCCTGGAGTGTAGGACTCCTAAGCTCTGGAAACACCATATATTTT. This sequence joins TRBV30 and TRBJ1-3; D ambiguous. The V and J ends lost 0 bases and 0 bases respectively, with 12 bases between them. The germline gives CDR1 GTSNPN, CDR2 SVGIG (reference sequence). There are 16 residues in the CDR3.

This chain joins TRBV4-1 and TRBJ1-4; D is perhaps TRBD1 (5 bases). Germline CDR1 and CDR2: MGHRA and YSYEKL. The CDR3 length is 15 residues. Trimming cost V 0 bases and J 8 bases, with 13 bases left between them. CDR3 coding DNA: TGCGCCAGCAGCCAAGATAGGCAGGGAGTGGAAAAACTGTTTTTT. Translation: CASSQDRQGVEKLFF.